The present T cell receptor beta chain was sequenced within a study of blood T cell repertoires in COVID-19. The repertoire was sequenced with immunoSEQ multiplex PCR; TCRdb's copy has only in-frame clones and lacks some. The data hold 80,000 or so clones, with 82% observed a single time. The V end was cut by 5 bases, the J end by 6 bases, with 16 bases between. Germline CDR1 and CDR2: SNHLY and FYNNEI. The length of the CDR3 is 14 residues. Material: peripheral blood. The chain employs TRBV2 and TRBJ1-2; TRBD1 might be the D (6 bases). The source is a human donor in a cohort sampled during active COVID-19. The CDR3 is CASSHDTGLNGYTF. The DNA for the CDR3 is TGTGCCAGCAGTCACGATACAGGGTTGAATGGCTACACCTTC.